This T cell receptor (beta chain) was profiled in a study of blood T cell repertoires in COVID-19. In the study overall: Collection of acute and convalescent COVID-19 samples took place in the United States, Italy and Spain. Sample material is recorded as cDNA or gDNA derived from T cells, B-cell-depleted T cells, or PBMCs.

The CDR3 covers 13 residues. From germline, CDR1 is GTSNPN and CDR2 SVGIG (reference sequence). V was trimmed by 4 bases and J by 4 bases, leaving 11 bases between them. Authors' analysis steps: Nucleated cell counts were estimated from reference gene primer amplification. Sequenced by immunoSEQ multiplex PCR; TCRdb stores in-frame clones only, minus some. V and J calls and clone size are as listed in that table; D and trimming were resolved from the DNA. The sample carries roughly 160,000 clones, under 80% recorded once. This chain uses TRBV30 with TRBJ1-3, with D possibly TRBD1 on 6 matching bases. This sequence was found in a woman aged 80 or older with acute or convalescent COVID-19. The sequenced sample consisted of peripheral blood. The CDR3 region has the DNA TGTGCCTGGACACAGGGACCGGGAAACACCATATATTTT. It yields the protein CAWTQGPGNTIYF.